A single sample is the source of the 22 T cell receptor beta chains below, sequenced in a study of early stage breast cancer tumors. Repertoires were generated with immunoSEQ multiplex PCR, while TCRdb's copy carries only in-frame clones and drops some. Of some 5,000 clones listed, about two thirds are singletons. The sequencing input was normal breast tissue next to the tumor. Every receptor here comes from a person in their sixties or seventies with breast cancer.

As concerns this clone: Other DNA sequences in the same sample also yield this CDR3. CDR3 sequence: CASSRDRPGETQYF. The CDR3 coding sequence is TGTGCCAGCAGCCGAGACAGGCCCGGGGAGACCCAGTACTTC. V gene TRBV5-4 combines with J gene TRBJ2-5; D may be TRBD1 (6 bases). The V gene's germline CDR1 is SGHNT and CDR2 YYREEE (reference sequence). CDR3 length: 14 amino acids. V was shortened by 4 bases and J by 5 bases, with 15 bases between the two germline ends.

The CDR3, as DNA: TGTGCCAGCAGCGGACAGGGTTGGTACGAGCAGTACTTC. Its protein product is CASSGQGWYEQYF. The rearrangement joins TRBV5-5 to TRBJ2-7; 8 bases agree with TRBD1. This CDR3 is built from 13 residues. Germline lookup yields CDR1 SGHKS and CDR2 YYEKEE (reference sequence). V lost 4 bases, J lost 4 bases, and 4 bases stayed unmatched.

CDR3 coding DNA: TGTGCCAGCAGAAACAGCAATTCACCCCTCCACTTT. Its translation: CASRNSNSPLHF. The V call is TRBV28, the J call TRBJ1-6, with unresolved D. Trimming stripped 6 bases from V and 7 bases from J, with 7 bases between. Germline loops: CDR1 MDHEN, CDR2 SYDVKM. CDR3 length: 12 residues.

This chain connects TRBV11-3 to TRBJ2-7; no clear D gene. This CDR3 is built from 16 residues. In germline, CDR1 is SGHNT, CDR2 YENEEA. The V end lost 5 bases, the J end lost 0 bases, and 17 bases lay between the germline ends. The CDR3 spells CASSPRTGRSSYEQYF. CDR3 bases: TGTGCCAGCAGCCCACGGACCGGAAGGAGCTCCTACGAGCAGTACTTC.

This chain uses TRBV7-2 with TRBJ2-3; 8 positions agree with TRBD1. Germline V gene lookup returns CDR1 SGHTA and CDR2 FQGNSA. CDR3 length: 16 residues. J lost 1 base, V lost 1 base, and 4 bases had no gene match. This CDR3 is CASSLGTGTRTDTQYF. CDR3 nucleotide sequence: TGTGCCAGCAGCTTAGGGACAGGGACCCGCACAGATACGCAGTATTTT.

The gene calls are TRBV11-1 and TRBJ2-3, with D maybe TRBD2 (6 bases). The V and J ends lost 3 bases and 4 bases respectively, with 11 bases between them. The CDR3 is 14 amino acids. Looked up from germline, CDR1 is SGHAT and CDR2 is FQDESV (reference sequence). CDR3 sequence reads: CASSLGLAPDTQYF. CDR3 sequence (DNA): TGTGCCAGCAGCTTGGGACTGGCCCCAGATACGCAGTATTTT.

V usage is TRBV6-6 and J usage is TRBJ1-1, with 8 bases lining up with TRBD1. The ends lost 7 bases at V and 4 bases at J; junction bases unmatched: 8. The germline V gene encodes CDR1 MNHNY and CDR2 SVGAGI (reference sequence). CDR3 length: 14 residues. CDR3 protein: CASIHTTGGTEAFF. CDR3 nucleotide sequence: TGTGCCAGCATCCACACCACAGGGGGCACTGAAGCTTTCTTT.

The genes are TRBV30 and TRBJ2-1; either TRBD1 or TRBD2 may fit D (5 bases each). Germline V CDR1 and CDR2: GTSNPN, SVGIG (reference sequence). The CDR3 has 12 amino acids. The V end lost 5 bases, the J end lost 9 bases, and 14 bases lay between the germline ends. Here the CDR3 reads CAWGGRWAEQFF. CDR3 DNA sequence: TGTGCCTGGGGGGGACGGTGGGCTGAGCAGTTCTTC.

The chain combines TRBV4-3 with TRBJ2-1, with 10 nucleotides matching TRBD2. Trimming removed 1 base from V and 7 bases from J; junction bases left unmatched: 7. The germline V gene has CDR1 LGHNA and CDR2 YSLEER. The CDR3 covers 16 residues. CDR3 in DNA: TGCGCCAGCAGCCAAGGGGCTAGCGGGAGACTTAATGAGCAGTTCTTC. Protein: CASSQGASGRLNEQFF.

The rearrangement joins TRBV7-3 to TRBJ2-2; either TRBD1 or TRBD2 may supply D (5 bases each). CDR3 size: 13 residues. Germline V gene data show CDR1 as SGHTA and CDR2 as FQGTGA. Between the trimmed V and J ends, which lost 4 bases and 5 bases, there was a span of 8 bases. CDR3 in amino acids: CASSWDGTGELFF. In DNA, the CDR3 is TGTGCCAGCAGCTGGGACGGTACCGGGGAGCTGTTTTTT.

This chain connects TRBV5-1 to TRBJ2-7; D gene uncertain. V shed 4 bases and J shed 1 base, with 6 bases lying between them. The V gene's germline CDR1 is SGHRS and CDR2 YFSETQ. The CDR3 loop spans 12 amino acids. The CDR3 coding sequence is TGCGCCAGCAGCCCCAGATCCTACGAGCAGTACTTC. It yields the protein CASSPRSYEQYF.

The chain carries TRBV5-4 and TRBJ2-7; D gene unclear. The CDR3 has 14 residues. Looked up from germline, CDR1 is SGHNT and CDR2 is YYREEE (reference sequence). Between the trimmed V and J ends, which lost 4 bases and 2 bases, there was a span of 13 bases. The CDR3 region is CASSAWALAYEQYF. In DNA, the CDR3 is TGTGCCAGCAGCGCTTGGGCCCTGGCCTACGAGCAGTACTTC.

The chain couples TRBV11-2 to TRBJ2-7, with 11 bases that match TRBD2. J gave up 4 bases and V 7 bases, and 9 bases lay outside the gene matches. Germline assignment: CDR1 SGHAT and CDR2 FQNNGV. The CDR3 is made up of 15 amino acids. The chain's CDR3 is CASNSPTSGIYEQYF. CDR3 DNA sequence: TGTGCCAGCAACTCCCCGACTAGCGGGATATACGAGCAGTACTTC.

The chain recombines TRBV19 with TRBJ2-2; a possible D gene is TRBD2 (6 bases). The CDR3 runs to 12 residues. CDR1 and CDR2 from the germline V gene are LNHDA and SQIVND (reference sequence). Trimming removed 5 bases at V and 6 bases at J, with 7 bases between. CDR3 coding DNA: TGTGCCAGTAGTGGCGGGGCCGGGGAGCTGTTTTTT. Protein product: CASSGGAGELFF.

This clone has just a few counts. The chain uses TRBV14 and TRBJ2-7, with a weak D call TRBD2 (5 bases). The CDR3 consists of 15 residues. Germline assignment: CDR1 SGHDN and CDR2 FVKESK. Trimming took off 3 bases at V and 2 bases at J, with 14 bases between the two ends. CDR3 sequence reads: CASSHLDGGTYEQYF. The CDR3 nucleotides read TGTGCCAGCAGCCATCTTGATGGAGGCACCTACGAGCAGTACTTC. The variable domain in full, completed from reference TRBV14 and TRBJ2-7, reads EAGVTQFPSHSVIEKGQTVTLRCDPISGHDNLYWYRRVMGKEIKFLLHFVKESKQDESGMPNNRFLAERTGGTYSTLKVQPAELEDSGVYFCASSHLDGGTYEQYFGPGTRLTVT.

The rearrangement joins TRBV7-2 to TRBJ2-3; TRBD2 matches 14 bases. This CDR3 region has 16 residues. The V segment lost 5 bases and the J segment 6 bases; nucleotides outside the gene matches: 7. In germline, CDR1 is SGHTA, CDR2 FQGNSA. For the CDR3, the DNA is TGTGCCAGCAGCCCGGGACTAGCGGGGGTGCTGGATACGCAGTATTTT. Translation gives CASSPGLAGVLDTQYF. Full variable domain (remainder filled in from reference TRBV7-2 and TRBJ2-3): GAGVSQSPSNKVTEKGKDVELRCDPISGHTALYWYRQSLGQGLEFLIYFQGNSAPDKSGLPSDRFSAERTGGSVSTLTIQRTQQEDSAVYLCASSPGLAGVLDTQYFGPGTRLTVL.

This clone is deemed medium-sized. V and J are TRBV2 and TRBJ1-2, with D possibly TRBD1 on 6 matching bases. In germline, CDR1 is SNHLY, CDR2 FYNNEI. This CDR3 comprises 13 residues. V was trimmed by 6 bases and J by 6 bases, leaving 14 bases between them. CDR3 region: CASSSTGLDGYTF. The DNA for the CDR3 is TGTGCCAGCAGCAGTACAGGGCTCGATGGCTACACCTTC. The full variable domain, completed using reference TRBV2 and TRBJ1-2, is EPEVTQTPSHQVTQMGQEVILRCVPISNHLYFYWYRQILGQKVEFLVSFYNNEISEKSEIFDDQFSVERPDGSNFTLKIRSTKLEDSAMYFCASSSTGLDGYTFGSGTRLTVV.

The chain links TRBV28 to TRBJ1-4; 7 bases align to TRBD1. The V gene's germline CDR1 is MDHEN and CDR2 SYDVKM. V lost 5 bases and J lost 8; bases outside the gene matches: 14. The CDR3 runs 16 residues. The CDR3 DNA is TGTGCCAGCAGTACTCGGCTTGACAGGGAGCGGGAAAAACTGTTTTTT. Protein product: CASSTRLDREREKLFF.

This clone was observed once. The rearrangement links TRBV7-2 to TRBJ2-7, with D unresolved. V was cut by 1 base and J by 2 bases, with 15 bases left in between. Germline V gene sequence: CDR1 SGHTA, CDR2 FQGNSA. The CDR3 spans 16 residues. CDR3 in amino acids: CASSLEPRAAPYEQYF. The CDR3 nucleotides read TGTGCCAGCAGCTTAGAGCCCCGGGCAGCACCCTACGAGCAGTACTTC.

The chain has TRBV28 and TRBJ2-2; D is possibly TRBD1 (6 bases). The germline CDR1 and CDR2 sequences are MDHEN and SYDVKM. Trimming pared 6 bases from V and 4 bases from J, leaving 15 bases between. CDR3 length: 15 residues. DNA for the CDR3: TGTGCCAGCAGCCTCAGGGGCGCGGTCACCGGGGAGCTGTTTTTT. Its protein product is CASSLRGAVTGELFF. Using reference TRBV28 and TRBJ2-2 for the parts outside the CDR3, the full variable domain is DVKVTQSSRYLVKRTGEKVFLECVQDMDHENMFWYRQDPGLGLRLIYFSYDVKMKEKGDIPEGYSVSREKKERFSLILESASTNQTSMYLCASSLRGAVTGELFFGEGSRLTVL.

This clone was counted a single time. The chain is built from TRBV7-6 and TRBJ1-6; D is uncertain. The V and J ends lost 1 base and 10 bases respectively, with 11 bases between them. Germline V gene sequence: CDR1 SGHVS, CDR2 FNYEAQ. There are 14 residues in the CDR3. CDR3 in DNA: TGTGCCAGCAGCTTAGTTGACTTCGACTCACCCCTCCACTTT. Encoded protein: CASSLVDFDSPLHF.

Only one count was recorded for this clone. The chain couples TRBV7-6 to TRBJ1-1; no firm D call. This CDR3 has 13 residues. Trimming took off 4 bases at V and 1 base at J, with 7 bases between the two ends. The germline V gene has CDR1 SGHVS and CDR2 FNYEAQ. The CDR3 reads CASSWTENTEAFF. CDR3 DNA sequence: TGTGCCAGCAGCTGGACCGAGAACACTGAAGCTTTCTTT.